This TCR beta chain derives from a study of vaccination and CD4 T cells after COVID-19. Study context: Samples were taken after vaccination, a median of roughly 70 days after dose two, with a range of 14 to 241. The study's findings and limits: Spike mono-reactivity applied to 304 of 307 vaccine-specific clones detected in convalescent patients.

V was clipped by 3 bases and J by 9 bases, with 11 bases between them. The CDR3 has 12 residues. Germline V CDR1 and CDR2: MGHDK, SYGVNS. CD4+ T cells that had been cultured provided DNA sequenced with the Oncomine TCR Beta short-read assay. DNA came from CD4+ T cells after culture. TCRdb recomputed calls from the PCR reads with MiXCR, one row per CDR3 protein. The sample has over 25,000 distinct CDR3 sequences, around 60% seen once. Notes on this clonotype: The antigen remains undetermined.

Treatment reported: roughly 11-day PBMC culture with coronavirus spike peptide pools or control peptides (ViraFEST assay). This sample comprised CD4+ T cells from blood, cultured in vitro, obtained after SARS-CoV-2 vaccination. This clonotype was sampled from a human donor who received a COVID-19 vaccine. This sequence joins TRBV25-1 and TRBJ2-5; D perhaps matches TRBD2 (6 bases). CDR3 amino acids: CASSEPGSPQYF. The DNA of the CDR3 is TGTGCCAGCAGTGAGCCCGGGAGCCCCCAGTACTTC.